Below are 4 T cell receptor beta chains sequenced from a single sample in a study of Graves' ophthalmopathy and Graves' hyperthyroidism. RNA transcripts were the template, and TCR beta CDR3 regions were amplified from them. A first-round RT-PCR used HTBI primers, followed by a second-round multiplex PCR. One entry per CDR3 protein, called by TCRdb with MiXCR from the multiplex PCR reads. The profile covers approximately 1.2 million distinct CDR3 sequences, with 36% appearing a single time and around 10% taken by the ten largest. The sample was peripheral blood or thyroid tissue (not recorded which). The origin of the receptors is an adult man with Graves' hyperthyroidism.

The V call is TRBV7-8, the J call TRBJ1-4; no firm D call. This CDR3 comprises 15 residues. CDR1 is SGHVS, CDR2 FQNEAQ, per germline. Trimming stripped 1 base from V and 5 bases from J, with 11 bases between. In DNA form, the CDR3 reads TGTGCCAGCAGCTTAGGGTGGTCAGAAAATGAAAAACTGTTTTTT. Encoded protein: CASSLGWSENEKLFF.

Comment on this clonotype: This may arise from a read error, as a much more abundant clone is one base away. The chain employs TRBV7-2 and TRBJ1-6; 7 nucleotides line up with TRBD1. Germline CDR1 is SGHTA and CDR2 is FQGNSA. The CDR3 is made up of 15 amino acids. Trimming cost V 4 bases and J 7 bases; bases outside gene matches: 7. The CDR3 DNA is TGTACCAGCAGCTCTAGACAGGGATGGAATTCACCCCTCCACTTT. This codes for CTSSSRQGWNSPLHF.

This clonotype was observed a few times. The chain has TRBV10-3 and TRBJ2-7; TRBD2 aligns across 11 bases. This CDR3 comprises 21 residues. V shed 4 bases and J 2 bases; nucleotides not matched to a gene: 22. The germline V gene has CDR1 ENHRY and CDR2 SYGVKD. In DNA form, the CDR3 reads TGTGCCATCAGTGGACAGGTCAAAGGACTAGCGGGCTCACTCTCGACCTACGAGCAGTACTTC. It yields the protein CAISGQVKGLAGSLSTYEQYF.

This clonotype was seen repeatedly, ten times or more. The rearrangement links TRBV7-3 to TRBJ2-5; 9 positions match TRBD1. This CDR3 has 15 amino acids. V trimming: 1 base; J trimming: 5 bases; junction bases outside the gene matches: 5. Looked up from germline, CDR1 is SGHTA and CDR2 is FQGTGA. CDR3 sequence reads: CASSLKQGAHETQYF. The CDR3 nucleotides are TGTGCCAGCAGCTTAAAACAGGGGGCGCATGAGACCCAGTACTTC.